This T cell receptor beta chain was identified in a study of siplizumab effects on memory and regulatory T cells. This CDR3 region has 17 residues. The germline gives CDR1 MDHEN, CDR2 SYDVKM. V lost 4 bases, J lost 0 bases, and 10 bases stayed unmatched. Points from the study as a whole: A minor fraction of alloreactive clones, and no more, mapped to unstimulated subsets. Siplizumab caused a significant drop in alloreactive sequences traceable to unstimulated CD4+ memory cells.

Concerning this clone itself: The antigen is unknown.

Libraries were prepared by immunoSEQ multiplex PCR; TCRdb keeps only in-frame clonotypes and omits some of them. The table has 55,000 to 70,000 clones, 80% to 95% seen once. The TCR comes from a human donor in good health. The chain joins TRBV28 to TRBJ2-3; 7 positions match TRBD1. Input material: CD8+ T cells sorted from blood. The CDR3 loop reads CASSSLRQGPSTDTQYF. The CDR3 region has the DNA TGTGCCAGCAGTTCCCTCCGACAGGGTCCTAGCACAGATACGCAGTATTTT.